These 17 T cell receptor beta chains were all obtained from the same sample, sequenced in a study of blood T cell repertoires in COVID-19. The protocol was immunoSEQ multiplex PCR, while the TCRdb copy is restricted to in-frame clones and leaves out a portion. The data contain more than 95,000 clones, roughly nine tenths of them singletons. Sequencing used peripheral blood. Every receptor here comes from a man between 70 and 80 years old who had recovered from COVID-19.

This chain connects TRBV5-1 to TRBJ1-6; 8 bases are shared with TRBD1. The CDR3 has 15 amino acids. The V and J ends lost 0 bases and 7 bases, in that order; junction bases with no gene match: 3. Germline V gene data show CDR1 as SGHRS and CDR2 as YFSETQ. CDR3 DNA: TGCGCCAGCAGCTTGGGGACAGGGATCAATTCACCCCTCCACTTT. Translation: CASSLGTGINSPLHF. Supplemented by reference TRBV5-1 and TRBJ1-6, the full variable domain reads KAGVTQTPRYLIKTRGQQVTLSCSPISGHRSVSWYQQTPGQGLQFLFEYFSETQRNKGNFPGRFSGRQFSNSRSEMNVSTLELGDSALYLCASSLGTGINSPLHFGNGTRLTVT.

The V and J genes are TRBV28 and TRBJ1-1, with D perhaps TRBD1 (6 bases). Trimming removed 3 bases from V and 4 bases from J, with 15 bases in between. Germline assignment: CDR1 MDHEN and CDR2 SYDVKM. The CDR3 has 15 residues. CDR3 loop: CASSFPDRQSTEAFF. DNA for the CDR3: TGTGCCAGCAGTTTCCCAGACAGGCAGTCCACTGAAGCTTTCTTT.

The V and J genes are TRBV6-5 and TRBJ2-1; tentative D call: TRBD2 (6 bases). Germline V lookup: CDR1 MNHEY, CDR2 SVGAGI. Trimming removed 6 bases at V and 9 bases at J, with 12 bases between. This CDR3 spans 12 amino acids. CDR3 protein: CASRRAGPEQFF. The CDR3 region has the DNA TGTGCCAGCAGGCGAGCGGGCCCTGAGCAGTTCTTC.

This clone was recorded only once. The chain uses TRBV9 and TRBJ2-1; weak D call: TRBD1 (6 bases). Trimming stripped 1 base from V and 13 bases from J, with 12 bases between. The CDR3 runs to 12 residues. From germline, CDR1 is SGDLS and CDR2 YYNGEE. The CDR3 sequence: CASSVLDREQFF. Written as DNA, the CDR3 is TGTGCCAGCAGCGTATTGGACAGAGAACAGTTCTTC.

This clone was counted a single time. The chain employs TRBV7-9 and TRBJ2-7, with 15 bases that match TRBD2. The CDR3 length is 15 residues. The V gene's germline CDR1 is SEHNR and CDR2 FQNEAQ (reference sequence). V trimming: 5 bases; J trimming: 7 bases; junction bases outside the gene matches: 6. The CDR3 nucleotides read TGTGCCAGCAGCAAGCCGGGACTAGCGGGAGGTGAGCAGTACTTC. As protein: CASSKPGLAGGEQYF. The full variable domain, rest sourced from reference TRBV7-9 and TRBJ2-7, is DTGVSQNPRHKITKRGQNVTFRCDPISEHNRLYWYRQTLGQGPEFLTYFQNEAQLEKSRLLSDRFSAERPKGSFSTLEIQRTEQGDSAMYLCASSKPGLAGGEQYFGPGTRLTVT.

The chain is built from TRBV6-5 and TRBJ2-7, with 10 bases that match TRBD2. Looked up from germline, CDR1 is MNHEY and CDR2 is SVGAGI. Trimming at V came to 6 bases and at J to 6 bases, leaving 5 bases not matched to a gene. The CDR3 is 13 residues long. As DNA, the CDR3 is TGTGCCAGCAGATCTAGCGGGAGTTCCGAGCAGTACTTC. It is translated as CASRSSGSSEQYF.

The rearrangement links TRBV10-1 to TRBJ1-4, with 7 nucleotides matching TRBD1. The germline CDR1 and CDR2 sequences are WNHNN and SYGVQD (reference sequence). The CDR3 sequence is 14 residues long. The V and J ends lost 3 bases and 6 bases, in that order; junction bases with no gene match: 4. DNA of the CDR3: TGCGCCAGCAGTGATGGCAGGGGGGATGAAAAACTGTTTTTT. Translated: CASSDGRGDEKLFF.

The chain recombines TRBV2 with TRBJ1-2; D might be TRBD1 (5 bases). The CDR3 contains 13 residues. Looked up from germline, CDR1 is SNHLY and CDR2 is FYNNEI. Trimming took off 1 base at V and 2 bases at J, with 5 bases between the two ends. The CDR3 DNA reads TGTGCCAGCAGTGAAGAGGGGAACTATGGCTACACCTTC. It specifies CASSEEGNYGYTF.

In nucleotides, the CDR3 is TGTGCCAGCAACCTGGGACAGGCTGGCGGGGAGCTGTTTTTT. It encodes CASNLGQAGGELFF. This chain links TRBV27 with TRBJ2-2; TRBD1 agrees at 8 bases. CDR3 size: 14 residues. Losses at the gene ends were 7 bases for V and 7 bases for J; bases not matched to a gene: 8. Germline V gene lookup returns CDR1 MNHEY and CDR2 SMNVEV (reference sequence).

J is TRBJ2-1 and V is TRBV3-1 (or the pseudogene TRBV3-2), with D perhaps matching TRBD1 (7 bases). This CDR3 contains 18 residues. Germline-derived CDR1 and CDR2 are LGHDT and YNNKEL (reference sequence). V lost 2 bases and J 0 bases, leaving 17 bases between the germline ends. As DNA, the CDR3 is TGTGCCAGCAGCCAAATTAGGAGGGGGCGCAGCTCCTACAATGAGCAGTTCTTC. Translating it yields CASSQIRRGRSSYNEQFF.

The chain couples TRBV18 to TRBJ1-1; D not certain. V was shortened by 1 base and J by 3 bases, with 12 bases between the two germline ends. This CDR3 comprises 15 residues. Per germline, CDR1 KGHSH and CDR2 LQKENI. CDR3 region: CASSPRLEIDTEAFF. As DNA, the CDR3 is TGTGCCAGCTCACCACGGCTCGAAATTGACACTGAAGCTTTCTTT. Together with reference TRBV18 and TRBJ1-1, the CDR3 gives the full variable domain: NAGVMQNPRHLVRRRGQEARLRCSPMKGHSHVYWYRQLPEEGLKFMVYLQKENIIDESGMPKERFSAEFPKEGPSILRIQQVVRGDSAAYFCASSPRLEIDTEAFFGQGTRLTVV.

This clone has just a few counts. The J gene is TRBJ1-1, the V gene TRBV9; unclear D gene. V was trimmed by 0 bases and J by 11 bases, leaving 11 bases between them. Germline V lookup: CDR1 SGDLS, CDR2 YYNGEE. CDR3 length: 12 amino acids. The CDR3 sequence is CASSVDRGAAFF. DNA of the CDR3: TGTGCCAGCAGCGTAGATCGGGGTGCGGCTTTCTTT.

The CDR3: CSASSGGGTEAFF. The CDR3 DNA follows: TGCAGTGCTAGTAGCGGGGGCGGCACTGAAGCTTTCTTT. The gene calls are TRBV20-1 and TRBJ1-1; possible D gene TRBD1, 6 bases. V was clipped by 3 bases and J by 4 bases, with 12 bases between them. CDR3 size: 13 residues. Germline V lookup: CDR1 DFQATT, CDR2 SNEGSKA (reference sequence).

The chain has TRBV5-8 and TRBJ1-1, with D possibly being TRBD1 (6 bases). The CDR3 has 14 amino acids. V was trimmed by 1 base and J by 1 base, leaving 8 bases between them. CDR1 is SGHTS, CDR2 YDEGEE, per germline. The CDR3 nucleotides read TGTGCCAGCAGCTTGCACAGGGAGAACACTGAAGCTTTCTTT. This translates into CASSLHRENTEAFF.

The chain combines TRBV3-1 (or the pseudogene TRBV3-2) with TRBJ2-2, with a possible D match to TRBD1 (6 bases). The CDR3 sequence is 15 residues long. Germline values: CDR1 LGHDT, CDR2 YNNKEL (reference sequence). V lost 1 base to trimming and J lost 13 bases, with 19 bases between them. CDR3 sequence reads: CASSQGLSGARRLFF. The CDR3 bases are TGTGCCAGCAGCCAAGGGTTATCAGGGGCCAGGCGGCTGTTTTTT.

V usage is TRBV6-5 and J usage is TRBJ1-6, with a weak D call TRBD1 (6 bases). Trimming removed 6 bases at V and 4 bases at J, with 13 bases between. In germline, CDR1 is MNHEY, CDR2 SVGAGI. The CDR3 is made up of 15 amino acids. CDR3 residues: CASSPDRQYNSPLHF. Written as DNA, the CDR3 is TGTGCCAGCAGCCCGGACAGACAATATAATTCACCCCTCCACTTT.

This sequence joins TRBV28 and TRBJ2-7, with TRBD2 identical over 9 bases. Unmatched junction bases numbered 8, after V lost 6 bases and J lost 5 bases. The V gene's germline CDR1 is MDHEN and CDR2 SYDVKM. The CDR3 runs 14 residues. The chain's CDR3 is CASSFGTSSDEQYF. The CDR3 DNA follows: TGTGCCAGCAGCTTCGGGACTAGCAGCGACGAGCAGTACTTC.